This TCR beta chain is from a study of CD8+CD57+ T cells in acquired aplastic anemia (dated by TCRdb to 2016 to 2018). Some background on the complete study: DNA extracted from sorted CD4+ and CD8+ cells had a mean of approximately 3.4 ug, with a range of roughly 0.17 to 27.4 ug.

Note on this clonotype: Its antigen is not yet known. Per-base qualities were not stored, and no clone one base away is much larger.

In the study, sorted CD4+ and CD8+ blood T cells from patients with severe aplastic anemia and from healthy subjects underwent deep sequencing of TCR repertoires. Ficoll-Paque density gradient centrifugation was used to isolate peripheral blood mononuclear cells. CD4+ and CD8+ T cells were sorted by FACS or magnetic beads before DNA extraction. Profiling of TCR beta VDJ combinations and CDR3 sequences used genomic DNA as the template. TCR repertoire sequencing was run on an Illumina HiSeq 2000. Per the authors' processing: TRBV/TRBJ rearrangement plots, CDR3 size and DJ length profiles, and Simpson's diversity index were used to evaluate the repertoires. The most abundant DNA sequence in the deep sequencing data was taken as the immunodominant clone. CDR3 amino acid sequences were checked for sharing across subjects and were also compared against the VDJdb database and published repertoires. The raw public data were reprocessed by TCRdb itself: fastp quality trimming at Q25, MiXCR clonotype calling, in-frame beta chains only. Duplicate CDR3 protein sequences are folded into a single record with the most common DNA and genes. TCRdb's processing, not the study's, gives the V and J calls here. This sample comprises 150,000 to 200,000 distinct CDR3 sequences, about 64% of them detected only once. About 43% of the sample is in the top ten clones.

The CDR3 runs 13 residues from the cysteine to the phenylalanine. The sequence is cut down to CDR3 DNA, 39 bases in frame from base 1. Compared with germline, V lacks 8 bases and J lacks 2 bases; bases without a gene match: 3. The full study reports these points: Between patients and healthy controls, no significant difference in CD8+ Simpson's diversity was found (P=0.060). Although under 35 CD8+ CDR3 sequences were shared by patients and controls, these sequences appeared highly expressed in patients and within the immunodominant clones of patients.

The sequence derives from a human donor with severe aplastic anemia or a healthy control (not recorded which). The sequenced sample consisted of sorted CD4+, CD8+, or CD8+CD57+ T cells (not recorded which) from PBMCs. Recombination connected TRBV12-3 or TRBV12-4 to TRBJ2-7; 10 bases in the middle match TRBD2. CDR3 protein: CASLLAGAYEQYF. The bases read TGTGCCAGCCTGCTAGCGGGAGCCTACGAGCAGTACTTC.